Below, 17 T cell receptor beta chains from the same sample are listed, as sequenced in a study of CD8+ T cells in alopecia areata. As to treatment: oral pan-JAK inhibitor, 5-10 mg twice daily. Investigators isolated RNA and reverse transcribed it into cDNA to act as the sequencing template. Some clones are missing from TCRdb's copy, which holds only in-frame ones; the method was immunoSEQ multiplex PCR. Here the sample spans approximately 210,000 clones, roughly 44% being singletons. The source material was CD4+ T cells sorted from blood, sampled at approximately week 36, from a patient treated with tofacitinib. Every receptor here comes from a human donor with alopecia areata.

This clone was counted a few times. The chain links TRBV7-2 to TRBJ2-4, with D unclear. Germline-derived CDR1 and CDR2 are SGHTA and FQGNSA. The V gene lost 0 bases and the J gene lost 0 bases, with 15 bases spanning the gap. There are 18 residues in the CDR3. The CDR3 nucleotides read TGTGCCAGCAGCTTAGCGCTACTTGAGGAGCGAGCCAAAAACATTCAGTACTTC. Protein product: CASSLALLEERAKNIQYF.

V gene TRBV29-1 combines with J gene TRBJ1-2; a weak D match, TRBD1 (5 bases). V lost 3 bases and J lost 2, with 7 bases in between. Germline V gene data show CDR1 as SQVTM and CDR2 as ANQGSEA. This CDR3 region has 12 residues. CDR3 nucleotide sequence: TGCAGCGTTGATCAGGGAAACTATGGCTACACCTTC. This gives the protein CSVDQGNYGYTF.

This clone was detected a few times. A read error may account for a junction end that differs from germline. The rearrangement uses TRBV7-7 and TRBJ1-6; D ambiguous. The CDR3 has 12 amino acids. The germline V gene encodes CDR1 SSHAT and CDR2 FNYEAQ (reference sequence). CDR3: CASSLLPLPLHF. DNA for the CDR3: TGTGCTAGCAGCTTATTACCCTTGCCCCTCCACTTT.

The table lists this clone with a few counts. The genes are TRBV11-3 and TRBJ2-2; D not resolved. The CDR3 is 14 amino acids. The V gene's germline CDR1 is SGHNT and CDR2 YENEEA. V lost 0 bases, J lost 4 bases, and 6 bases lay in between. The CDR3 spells CASSLEVGTGELFF. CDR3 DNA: TGTGCCAGCAGCTTAGAAGTGGGCACCGGGGAGCTGTTTTTT.

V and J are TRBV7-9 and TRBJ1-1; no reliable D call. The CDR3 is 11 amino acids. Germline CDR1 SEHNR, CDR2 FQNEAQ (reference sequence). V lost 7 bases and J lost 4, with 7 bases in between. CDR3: CASMLGTEAFF. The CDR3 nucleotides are TGTGCCAGCATGTTGGGCACTGAAGCTTTCTTT.

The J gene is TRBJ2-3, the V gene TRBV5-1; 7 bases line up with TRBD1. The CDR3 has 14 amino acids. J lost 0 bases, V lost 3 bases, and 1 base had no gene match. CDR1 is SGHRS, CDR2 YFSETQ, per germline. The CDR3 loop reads CASSSGQSTDTQYF. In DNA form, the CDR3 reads TGCGCCAGCAGCTCGGGACAGAGCACAGATACGCAGTATTTT.

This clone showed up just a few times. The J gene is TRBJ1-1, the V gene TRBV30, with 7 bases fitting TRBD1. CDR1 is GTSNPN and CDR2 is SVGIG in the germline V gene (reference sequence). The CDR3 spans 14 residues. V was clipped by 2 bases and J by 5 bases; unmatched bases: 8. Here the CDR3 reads CAWSRQGGGTEAFF. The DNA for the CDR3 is TGTGCCTGGAGTCGACAGGGAGGAGGGACTGAAGCTTTCTTT.

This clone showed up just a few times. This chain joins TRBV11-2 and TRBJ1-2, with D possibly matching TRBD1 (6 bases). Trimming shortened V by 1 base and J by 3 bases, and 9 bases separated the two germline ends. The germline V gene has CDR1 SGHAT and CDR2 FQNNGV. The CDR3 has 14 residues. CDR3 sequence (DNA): TGTGCCAGCAGCTTAGGTACAGGGCACTATGGCTACACCTTC. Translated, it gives CASSLGTGHYGYTF. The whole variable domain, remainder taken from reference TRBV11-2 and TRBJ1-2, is EAGVAQSPRYKIIEKRQSVAFWCNPISGHATLYWYQQILGQGPKLLIQFQNNGVVDDSQLPKDRFSAERLKGVDSTLKIQPAKLEDSAVYLCASSLGTGHYGYTFGSGTRLTVV.

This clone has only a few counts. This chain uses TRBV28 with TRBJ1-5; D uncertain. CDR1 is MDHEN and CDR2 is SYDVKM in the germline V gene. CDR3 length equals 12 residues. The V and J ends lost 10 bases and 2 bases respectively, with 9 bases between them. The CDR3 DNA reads TGTGCCATCCGGGTCGGCAATCAGCCCCAGCATTTT. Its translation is CAIRVGNQPQHF.

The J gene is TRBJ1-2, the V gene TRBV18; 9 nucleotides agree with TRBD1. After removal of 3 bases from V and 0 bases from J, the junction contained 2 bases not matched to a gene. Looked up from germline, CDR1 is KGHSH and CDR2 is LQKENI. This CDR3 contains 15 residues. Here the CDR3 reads CASSPGQGPNYGYTF. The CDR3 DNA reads TGTGCCAGCTCACCTGGACAGGGGCCTAACTATGGCTACACCTTC.

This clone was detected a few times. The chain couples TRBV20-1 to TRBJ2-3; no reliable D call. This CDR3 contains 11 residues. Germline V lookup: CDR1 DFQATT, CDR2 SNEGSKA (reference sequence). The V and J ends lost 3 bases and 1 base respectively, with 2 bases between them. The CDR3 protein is CSASGTDTQYF. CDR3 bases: TGCAGTGCTAGCGGCACAGATACGCAGTATTTT.

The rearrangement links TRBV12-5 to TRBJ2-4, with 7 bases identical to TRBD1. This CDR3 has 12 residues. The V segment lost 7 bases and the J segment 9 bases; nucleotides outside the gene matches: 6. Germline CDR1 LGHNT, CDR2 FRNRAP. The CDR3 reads CASAVQGSIQYF. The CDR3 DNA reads TGTGCTAGTGCCGTACAGGGGTCCATTCAGTACTTC.

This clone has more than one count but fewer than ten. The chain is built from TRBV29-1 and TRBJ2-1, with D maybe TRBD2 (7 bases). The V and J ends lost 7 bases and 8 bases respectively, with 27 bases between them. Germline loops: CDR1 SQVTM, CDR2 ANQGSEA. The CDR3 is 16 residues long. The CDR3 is CSASRFGGARLDEQFF. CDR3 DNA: TGCAGCGCCTCCCGGTTTGGGGGGGCGCGATTAGATGAGCAGTTCTTC.

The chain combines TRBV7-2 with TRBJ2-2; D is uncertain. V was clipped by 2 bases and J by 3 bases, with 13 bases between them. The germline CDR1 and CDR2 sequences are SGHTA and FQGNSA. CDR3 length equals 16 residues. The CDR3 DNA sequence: TGTGCCAGCAGCTTAAGCGCGGTCCTGGACACCGGGGAGCTGTTTTTT. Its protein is CASSLSAVLDTGELFF. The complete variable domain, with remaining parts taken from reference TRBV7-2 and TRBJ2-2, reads GAGVSQSPSNKVTEKGKDVELRCDPISGHTALYWYRQSLGQGLEFLIYFQGNSAPDKSGLPSDRFSAERTGGSVSTLTIQRTQQEDSAVYLCASSLSAVLDTGELFFGEGSRLTVL.

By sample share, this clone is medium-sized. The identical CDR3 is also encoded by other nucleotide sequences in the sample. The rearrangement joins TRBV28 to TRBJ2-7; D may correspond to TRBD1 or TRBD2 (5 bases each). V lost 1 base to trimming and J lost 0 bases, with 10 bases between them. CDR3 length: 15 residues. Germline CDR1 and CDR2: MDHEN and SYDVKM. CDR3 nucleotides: TGTGCCAGCAGTTTATCCCCGAGGGGCTCCTACGAGCAGTACTTC. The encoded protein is CASSLSPRGSYEQYF.

The CDR3 DNA sequence: TGTGCCAGCAGCGTAGCCCCCCGACTAGAAGATACGCAGTATTTT. It specifies CASSVAPRLEDTQYF. J is TRBJ2-3 and V is TRBV9; D perhaps matches TRBD2 (6 bases). The CDR3 is 15 residues long. The V gene's germline CDR1 is SGDLS and CDR2 YYNGEE. The germline V and J ends were trimmed by 0 bases and 5 bases, with 13 bases remaining between them.

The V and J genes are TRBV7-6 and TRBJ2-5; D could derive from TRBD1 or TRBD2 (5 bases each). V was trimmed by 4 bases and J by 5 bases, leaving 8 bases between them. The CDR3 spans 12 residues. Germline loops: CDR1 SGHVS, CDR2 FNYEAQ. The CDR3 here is CASSWGGETQYF. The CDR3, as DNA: TGTGCCAGCAGCTGGGGCGGGGAGACCCAGTACTTC.